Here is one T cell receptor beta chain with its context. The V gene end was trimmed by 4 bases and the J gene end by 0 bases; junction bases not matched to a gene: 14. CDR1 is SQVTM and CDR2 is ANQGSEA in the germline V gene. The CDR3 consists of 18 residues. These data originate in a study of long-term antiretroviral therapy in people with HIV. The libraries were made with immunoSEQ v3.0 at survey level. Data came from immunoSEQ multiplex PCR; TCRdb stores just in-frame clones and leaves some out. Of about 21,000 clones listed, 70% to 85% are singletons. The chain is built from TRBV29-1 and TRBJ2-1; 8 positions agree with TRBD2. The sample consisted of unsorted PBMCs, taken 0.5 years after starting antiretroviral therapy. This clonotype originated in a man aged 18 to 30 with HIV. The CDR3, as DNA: TGCAGCGTTGTTTTGAGCGGGGGTACCGTTTACTCCTACAATGAGCAGTTCTTC. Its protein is CSVVLSGGTVYSYNEQFF.